A selection of T cell receptor beta chains follows, all from one sample in a study of blood T cells in healthy people across ages. TCRdb ran MiXCR on the 5' RACE reads and lists one entry per CDR3 protein. The data contain about 2 million distinct CDR3 sequences, around 48% of them singletons. Sequences were obtained from blood. These receptors were taken from a woman in her thirties or forties in good health. CDR3s include the opening cysteine and the closing phenylalanine or tryptophan. The D gene is left open where the match is weak. Clone size appears in some rows only: once, few, many, or a class for an expanded clone.

J gene,clone size,V gene,D gene,CDR3 DNA,CDR3 protein
TRBJ1-2,.,TRBV6-5,TRBD1,TGTGCCAGCAGTTATCAAGGGACAGGAACCTATGGCTACACCTTC,CASSYQGTGTYGYTF
TRBJ2-5,few,TRBV20-1,.,TGCAGTGCGGAACAGGGGACTAGCCAAGAGACCCAGTACTTC,CSAEQGTSQETQYF
TRBJ2-7,few,TRBV12-3/TRBV12-4,.,TGTGCCAGCAGTTTGTATGGGAGAGGAAAAGAGGACGAGCAGTACTTC,CASSLYGRGKEDEQYF
TRBJ2-7,.,TRBV6-1,.,TGTGCCAGCAGTGAAGCGGGGGGAACAGGGGAAGGCGAGCAGTACTTC,CASSEAGGTGEGEQYF
TRBJ2-4,few,TRBV4-2,.,TGTGCCAGCAGCCAAGATGGGGACACTAGAAACATTCAGTACTTC,CASSQDGDTRNIQYF
TRBJ1-5,.,TRBV12-3/TRBV12-4,TRBD1,TGTGCCAGCAGTTTCGAGGGACAGGGTAGAAATCAGCCCCAGCATTTT,CASSFEGQGRNQPQHF
TRBJ2-1,.,TRBV20-1,.,TGCAGTGCTAGAGATTATAGGGAACCAGCAACCTACAATGAGCAGTTCTTC,CSARDYREPATYNEQFF
TRBJ2-1,.,TRBV12-3/TRBV12-4,TRBD2,TGTGCCAGCAGTTTAGTCCTAGCGGGGGGGCCATCGTTCTTC,CASSLVLAGGPSFF
TRBJ2-5,few,TRBV6-1,TRBD2,TGTGCCAGCAGTGCCCCTAGCGGGGGGGCAGGTCCCGCGTCGGAGACCCAGTACTTC,CASSAPSGGAGPASETQYF
TRBJ2-1,.,TRBV7-8,.,TGTGCCAGCAGCTTTTCAGGGGCTAGTGAGCAGTTCTTC,CASSFSGASEQFF
TRBJ2-7,.,TRBV7-2,TRBD2,TGTGCCAGCAGCCGCGGGGGTGGCGGGTCGTCCTACGAGCAGTACTTC,CASSRGGGGSSYEQYF
TRBJ2-7,.,TRBV11-2,TRBD1,TGTGCCAGCAGACACCGGACAGGTGGACACTACGAGCAGTACTTC,CASRHRTGGHYEQYF
TRBJ2-5,.,TRBV28,TRBD2,TGTGCCAGCAGTTTACCCCGGGGAGGGCAAGAGGCCCAGTACTTC,CASSLPRGGQEAQYF
TRBJ1-1,.,TRBV4-3,TRBD1,TGCGCCAGCAGCCGGACAGGGGGCCGGGGAGCTTTCTTT,CASSRTGGRGAFF
TRBJ1-6,.,TRBV25-1,TRBD1,TGTGCCAGCAGGAAGGGACAGGTATCACCCCTCCACTTT,CASRKGQVSPLHF
TRBJ2-5,few,TRBV28,TRBD1,TGTGCCAGCAGGCTAGGGGGCCTACACCAAGAGACCCAGTACTTC,CASRLGGLHQETQYF
TRBJ2-3,.,TRBV4-2,.,TGTGCCAGCAGCCAAGATAGTGGGGGCAGGGGTGCAGATACGCAGTATTTT,CASSQDSGGRGADTQYF
TRBJ2-1,.,TRBV4-3,.,TGCGCCAGCAGATGCTGGTCCTACAATGAGCAGTTCTTC,CASRCWSYNEQFF
TRBJ2-3,.,TRBV28,.,TGTGCCAGCAGTTTATCCCCCGGGGAGGCCGAATTCACAGATACGCAGTATTTT,CASSLSPGEAEFTDTQYF
TRBJ2-5,.,TRBV28,TRBD2,TGTGCCAGCAGTTTACGGGGACTAGCGGGGGGCGGTCAAGAGACCCAGTACTTC,CASSLRGLAGGGQETQYF
TRBJ2-7,.,TRBV6-6,.,TGTGCCAGCACGCGTCTAGGGGAAACCTACGAGCAGTACTTC,CASTRLGETYEQYF
TRBJ1-2,.,TRBV7-2,.,TGTGCCAGCAGCCGAACAGCCCCTAACTATGGCTACACCTTC,CASSRTAPNYGYTF
TRBJ2-1,.,TRBV7-3,.,TGTGCCAGCAGCTTAGAAGGACATGGTGAGCAGTTCTTC,CASSLEGHGEQFF
TRBJ1-4,.,TRBV12-3/TRBV12-4,.,TGTGCCAGCAGCTCCCTCCCCCGGGGCCGTAATGAAAAACTGTTTTTT,CASSSLPRGRNEKLFF
TRBJ1-6,.,TRBV28,.,TGTGCCAGCAGTTCTACAGGTGCCCATAATTCACCCCTCCACTTT,CASSSTGAHNSPLHF
TRBJ1-2,.,TRBV20-1,.,TGCAGTGCTAGAGATTACGGCAGTTCTTCGCCATATGGCTACACCTTC,CSARDYGSSSPYGYTF
TRBJ1-1,.,TRBV7-8,.,TGTGCCAGCAGCCCGGATTTGACGGGGAACACTGAAGCTTTCTTT,CASSPDLTGNTEAFF
TRBJ1-1,.,TRBV29-1,.,TGCAGCGTTGCGCGCGGGCGGGGGGCTGAAGCTTTCTTT,CSVARGRGAEAFF
TRBJ1-5,.,TRBV27,TRBD1,TGTGCCAGCAGTTTTCTCACAGGGGATAGCAATCAGCCCCAGCATTTT,CASSFLTGDSNQPQHF
TRBJ1-1,.,TRBV5-1,TRBD1,TGCGCCAGCAGCTTATCCACAGGGGGTGTCACTGAAGCTTTCTTT,CASSLSTGGVTEAFF
TRBJ2-1,.,TRBV9,.,TGTGCCAGCAGTCCCCTTGGGACTCCCAGCTCCTACAATGAGCAGTTCTTC,CASSPLGTPSSYNEQFF
TRBJ2-3,.,TRBV4-3,TRBD2,TGCGCCAGCAGCCATAGCGGGGGGGCCACAGCAGATACGCAGTATTTT,CASSHSGGATADTQYF
TRBJ2-1,.,TRBV4-3,.,TGCGCCAGCAGCCAAGGGGCCGGTCGAGGGTACAATGAGCAGTTCTTC,CASSQGAGRGYNEQFF
TRBJ2-1,few,TRBV12-3/TRBV12-4,TRBD1,TGTGCCAGCAGACGGGACAGGGGGCGGGACAATGAGCAGTTCTTC,CASRRDRGRDNEQFF
TRBJ1-2,.,TRBV12-3/TRBV12-4,.,TGTGCCAGCAGTTTTTTCGTTCCCAGCGAGGACGGTCTTGGCTACACCTTC,CASSFFVPSEDGLGYTF
TRBJ2-7,.,TRBV3-1,.,TGTGCCAGCAGCCGACTTAGGGGTGGCGAGCAGTACTTC,CASSRLRGGEQYF
TRBJ1-1,few,TRBV10-3,.,TGTGCCATCAGTAGCGTTGGGGGCAGTATGAACACTGAAGCTTTCTTT,CAISSVGGSMNTEAFF
TRBJ1-1,once,TRBV12-3/TRBV12-4,TRBD1,TGTGCCAGCAGTTCCCTGGACAGGGGGCAAACTGAAGCTTTCTTT,CASSSLDRGQTEAFF
TRBJ2-1,.,TRBV14,.,TGTGCCAGCAGCCGGACCGTTTCTGCGGTTTACAATGAGCAGTTCTTC,CASSRTVSAVYNEQFF
TRBJ1-2,.,TRBV29-1,TRBD1,TGCAGCGTCGTGACAGGGGAGGGCTACACCTTC,CSVVTGEGYTF
TRBJ1-2,few,TRBV20-1,.,TGCAGTGCATGGGTGGAACGGAAAGTCTATGGCTACACCTTC,CSAWVERKVYGYTF
TRBJ2-5,.,TRBV7-3,.,TGTGCCAGCAGCTCCGGCGACTCCTCAGTGGAGACCCAGTACTTC,CASSSGDSSVETQYF
TRBJ1-2,few,TRBV20-1,.,TGCAGTGCCAGTACATCAGGGTCTAAAGATTATGGCTACACCTTC,CSASTSGSKDYGYTF
TRBJ1-1,few,TRBV4-1,TRBD1,TGCGCCAGCAGGGGACAGGGGGCGAACACTGAAGCTTTCTTT,CASRGQGANTEAFF
TRBJ2-1,.,TRBV6-5,TRBD2,TGTGCCAGCAGTTACTCAAGGACTAGCGGGGGGAATGAGCAGTTCTTC,CASSYSRTSGGNEQFF
TRBJ2-7,many,TRBV29-1,.,TGCAGCGTTGACTTCGGGACAACCTACGAGCAGTACTTC,CSVDFGTTYEQYF
TRBJ2-7,.,TRBV2,TRBD1,TGTGCCAGCAGGAAGACAGGGGGAGGAACCTACGAGCAGTACTTC,CASRKTGGGTYEQYF
TRBJ1-2,.,TRBV7-3,.,TGTGCCAGCAGCCCCGACCCAATTGTTAACTATGGCTACACCTTC,CASSPDPIVNYGYTF